This is a list of T cell receptor beta chains from one sample in a study of persistence of HIV-infected CD4 T cells. Measured with immunoSEQ multiplex PCR; TCRdb has only the in-frame clones, and not every one. The table records about 45,000 clones, about 89% of them present only once. The antigens these receptors bind are not known. This sample comprised CD4+ T cells sorted from PBMCs after approximately 20-hour stimulation, obtained from a patient who received antiretroviral therapy. Receptor source: an adult man with HIV who was CMV-seropositive. Each CDR3 is given with its conserved first and last residue. Fields, in order: clone size, CDR3 length, D gene, V gene, J gene, CDR3 protein, CDR3 DNA. A D gene is named only where the DNA matches it firmly. Clone size, where shown, is once, few, many, or a class for clones that have expanded.

NA	14	NA	TRBV7-8	TRBJ2-2	CASSLATGHGELFF	TGTGCCAGCAGCTTAGCTACAGGGCACGGGGAGCTGTTTTTT
NA	16	NA	TRBV18	TRBJ1-3	CASTPTGAISGNTIYF	TGTGCCAGCACCCCCACGGGGGCTATTTCTGGAAACACCATATATTTT
once	13	NA	TRBV18	TRBJ2-2	CASSLIDSGELFF	TGTGCCAGCTCTCTTATTGATTCCGGGGAGCTGTTTTTT
NA	13	NA	TRBV7-2	TRBJ2-3	CASSLEPTDTQYF	TGTGCCAGCAGCTTAGAGCCCACAGATACGCAGTATTTT
NA	16	NA	TRBV7-3	TRBJ2-2	CASSLMPQGAGGELFF	TGTGCCAGCAGCTTAATGCCGCAGGGTGCGGGCGGGGAGCTGTTTTTT
few	16	NA	TRBV7-7	TRBJ2-2	CASSDLTGVNTGELFF	TGTGCCAGCAGCGACCTGACAGGAGTCAACACCGGGGAGCTGTTTTTT
NA	14	NA	TRBV30	TRBJ1-3	CAWRPVGSGNTIYF	TGTGCCTGGAGGCCCGTCGGGTCTGGAAACACCATATATTTT
NA	16	TRBD2	TRBV19	TRBJ2-1	CASSSLAGGSYNEQFF	TGTGCCAGTAGTTCCTTAGCGGGGGGCTCCTACAATGAGCAGTTCTTC
NA	15	NA	TRBV7-2	TRBJ1-1	CASSLVRGMNTEAFF	TGTGCCAGCAGCTTAGTTCGGGGAATGAACACTGAAGCTTTCTTT
NA	16	TRBD1	TRBV5-4	TRBJ2-3	CASSRDRGGGTDTQYF	TGTGCCAGCAGCCGTGACAGGGGCGGGGGCACAGATACGCAGTATTTT
NA	16	TRBD1	TRBV28	TRBJ2-1	CASRLRTGLSYNEQFF	TGTGCCAGCAGACTTCGGACAGGACTTTCCTACAATGAGCAGTTCTTC
NA	14	NA	TRBV2	TRBJ1-2	CATKGRGVFYGYTF	TGTGCCACCAAGGGTCGGGGGGTTTTCTATGGCTACACCTTC
once	14	TRBD1	TRBV3-1/TRBV3-2	TRBJ1-5	CASSQGRGHQPQHF	TGTGCCAGCAGCCAAGGCAGGGGGCATCAGCCCCAGCATTTT
NA	12	NA	TRBV29-1	TRBJ1-1	CSVEDRGTEAFF	TGCAGCGTTGAAGATCGGGGAACTGAAGCTTTCTTT
NA	18	NA	TRBV6-4	TRBJ2-1	CASSDSKRGSSSYNEQFF	TGTGCCAGCAGTGACTCGAAAAGGGGGTCGAGCTCCTACAATGAGCAGTTCTTC
NA	18	TRBD2	TRBV28	TRBJ2-1	CASSWRMRGGPSYNEQFF	TGTGCCAGCAGTTGGAGGATGCGGGGGGGCCCCTCCTACAATGAGCAGTTCTTC
NA	14	NA	TRBV5-5	TRBJ1-3	CASTRGGSGNTIYF	TGTGCCAGCACCCGGGGGGGTTCAGGAAACACCATATATTTT
NA	15	TRBD1	TRBV6-5	TRBJ2-5	CASSYPSTGSGTQYF	TGTGCCAGCAGTTACCCCTCGACAGGGTCCGGGACCCAGTACTTC
NA	17	TRBD2	TRBV4-2	TRBJ2-3	CASSPKTTSGGSDTQYF	TGTGCCAGCAGCCCTAAAACGACTAGCGGGGGCTCAGATACGCAGTATTTT
NA	13	NA	TRBV29-1	TRBJ2-2	CSVSVQNTGELFF	TGCAGCGTGTCGGTACAGAACACCGGGGAGCTGTTTTTT
NA	16	NA	TRBV19	TRBJ2-3	CASSLWADSSTDTQYF	TGTGCCAGTAGTCTTTGGGCGGACAGTAGCACAGATACGCAGTATTTT
NA	16	NA	TRBV9	TRBJ2-2	CASSSAGTRSTGELFF	TGTGCCAGCAGCTCCGCCGGGACCCGGTCCACCGGGGAGCTGTTTTTT
NA	15	TRBD1	TRBV28	TRBJ1-2	CASSLGTGISYGYTF	TGTGCCAGCAGTTTAGGGACAGGGATTTCCTATGGCTACACCTTC
NA	13	TRBD1	TRBV12-3/TRBV12-4	TRBJ2-7	CATAGGTGREQYF	TGTGCCACCGCTGGGGGGACAGGCCGGGAGCAGTACTTC
once	14	TRBD1	TRBV6-4	TRBJ1-2	CASRPGQGNYGYTF	TGTGCCAGCAGACCGGGACAGGGAAACTATGGCTACACCTTC
NA	14	TRBD1	TRBV2	TRBJ1-3	CASSLGQGGNTIYF	TGTGCCAGCAGTCTGGGACAGGGTGGGAACACCATATATTTT
NA	15	NA	TRBV27	TRBJ1-2	CASSLGQGNGYGYTF	TGTGCCAGCAGTTTAGGGCAGGGTAATGGCTATGGCTACACCTTC
NA	15	NA	TRBV3-1/TRBV3-2	TRBJ1-6	CASSSLWGPGSPLHF	TGTGCCAGCAGCTCCCTTTGGGGGCCCGGTTCACCCCTCCACTTT
NA	16	NA	TRBV2	TRBJ2-3	CASSEPSTTTLDTQYF	TGTGCCAGCAGTGAACCTAGCACCACCACTCTAGATACGCAGTATTTT
once	12	NA	TRBV6-5	TRBJ2-7	CASSYTGYEQYF	TGTGCCAGCAGTTACACAGGGTACGAGCAGTACTTC
NA	14	NA	TRBV2	TRBJ2-2	CASSGERNTGELFF	TGTGCCAGCAGTGGGGAGCGAAACACCGGGGAGCTGTTTTTT
NA	14	NA	TRBV3-1/TRBV3-2	TRBJ2-5	CASSLFGRQETQYF	TGTGCCAGCAGCCTATTTGGCCGGCAAGAGACCCAGTACTTC
NA	14	NA	TRBV10-3	TRBJ1-1	CAIRGGGRVTEAFF	TGTGCCATCAGGGGAGGGGGTAGGGTCACTGAAGCTTTCTTT
NA	14	NA	TRBV27	TRBJ1-6	CASTEPGQYSPLHF	TGTGCCAGCACCGAACCGGGACAATATTCACCCCTCCACTTT
few	13	NA	TRBV5-1	TRBJ1-6	CASSLSGGGPLHF	TGCGCCAGCAGCTTGTCGGGTGGAGGACCCCTCCACTTT
NA	19	TRBD1	TRBV10-3	TRBJ1-2	CAISGPSGRDRDRNYGYTF	TGTGCCATCAGTGGCCCGAGTGGACGGGACAGGGATCGTAACTATGGCTACACCTTC
NA	12	NA	TRBV6-5	TRBJ2-3	CASSPTADTQYF	TGTGCCAGCAGCCCCACGGCTGATACGCAGTATTTT
NA	14	TRBD1	TRBV6-5	TRBJ1-4	CASRRQGQNEKLFF	TGTGCCAGCAGGCGACAGGGACAAAATGAAAAACTGTTTTTT
few	14	NA	TRBV19	TRBJ2-2	CASSIEGQTGELFF	TGTGCCAGTAGTATAGAAGGGCAGACCGGGGAGCTGTTTTTT
NA	17	TRBD1	TRBV19	TRBJ1-4	CASSPGDRSTTNEKLFF	TGTGCCAGTAGTCCCGGGGACAGAAGTACAACTAATGAAAAACTGTTTTTT
NA	14	NA	TRBV3-1/TRBV3-2	TRBJ1-5	CASSQGPVNQPQHF	TGTGCCAGCAGCCAAGGTCCGGTTAATCAGCCCCAGCATTTT
NA	16	TRBD1	TRBV19	TRBJ2-3	CASSSATGGLTDTQYF	TGTGCCAGTAGTTCCGCGACAGGGGGCTTGACAGATACGCAGTATTTT